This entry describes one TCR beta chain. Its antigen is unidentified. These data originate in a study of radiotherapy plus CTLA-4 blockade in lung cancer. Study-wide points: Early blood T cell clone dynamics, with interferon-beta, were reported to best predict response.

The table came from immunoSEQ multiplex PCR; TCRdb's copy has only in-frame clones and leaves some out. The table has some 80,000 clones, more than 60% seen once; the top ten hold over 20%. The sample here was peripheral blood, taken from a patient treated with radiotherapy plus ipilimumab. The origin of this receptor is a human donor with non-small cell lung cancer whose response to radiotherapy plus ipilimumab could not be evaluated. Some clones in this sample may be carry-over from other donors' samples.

This CDR3 reads CASSEFSGEETQYF. In DNA, the CDR3 is TGCGCCAGCAGTGAGTTTAGCGGGGAGGAGACCCAGTACTTC. J is TRBJ2-5 and V is TRBV10-2; the match to TRBD2 covers 8 bases. Germline assignment: CDR1 WSHSY and CDR2 SAAADI. The ends lost 1 base at V and 5 bases at J; junction bases unmatched: 3. The CDR3 is made up of 14 amino acids.